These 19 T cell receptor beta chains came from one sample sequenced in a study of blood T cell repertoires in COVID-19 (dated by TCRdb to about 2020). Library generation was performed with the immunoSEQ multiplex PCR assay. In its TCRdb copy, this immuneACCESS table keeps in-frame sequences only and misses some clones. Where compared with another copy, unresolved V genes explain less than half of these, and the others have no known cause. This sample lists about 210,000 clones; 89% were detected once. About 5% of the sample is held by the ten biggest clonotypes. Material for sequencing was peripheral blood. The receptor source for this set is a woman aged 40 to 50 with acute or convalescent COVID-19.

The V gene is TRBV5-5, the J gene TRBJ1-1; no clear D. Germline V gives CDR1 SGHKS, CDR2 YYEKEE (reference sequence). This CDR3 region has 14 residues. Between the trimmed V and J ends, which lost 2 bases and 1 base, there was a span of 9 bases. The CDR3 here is CASSFGIWNTEAFF. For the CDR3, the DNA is TGTGCCAGCAGCTTCGGTATTTGGAACACTGAAGCTTTCTTT.

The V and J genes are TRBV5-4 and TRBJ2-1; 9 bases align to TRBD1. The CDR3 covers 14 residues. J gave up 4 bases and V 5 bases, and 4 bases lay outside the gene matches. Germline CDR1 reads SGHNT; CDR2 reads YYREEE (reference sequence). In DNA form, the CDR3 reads TGTGCCAGCAGTCGGGACAGGGCGTACAATGAGCAGTTCTTC. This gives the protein CASSRDRAYNEQFF.

In DNA, the CDR3 is TGTGCCAGCAGCGTGGCCCCGGGGAAGGAATATGGCTACACCTTC. Translated: CASSVAPGKEYGYTF. The chain joins TRBV9 to TRBJ1-2, with D uncertain. CDR1 is SGDLS, CDR2 YYNGEE, per germline. Trimming took 2 bases from V and 5 from J, leaving 16 bases between them. This CDR3 spans 15 amino acids.

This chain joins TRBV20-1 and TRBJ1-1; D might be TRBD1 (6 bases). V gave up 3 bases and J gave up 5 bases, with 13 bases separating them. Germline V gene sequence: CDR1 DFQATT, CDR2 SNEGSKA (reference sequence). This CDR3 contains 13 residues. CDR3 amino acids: CSASLGGRTEAFF. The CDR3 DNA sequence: TGCAGTGCTAGTTTAGGGGGTCGGACTGAAGCTTTCTTT.

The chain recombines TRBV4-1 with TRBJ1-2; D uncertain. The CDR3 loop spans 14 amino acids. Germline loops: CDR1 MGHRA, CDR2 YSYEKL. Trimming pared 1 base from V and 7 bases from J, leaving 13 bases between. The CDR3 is CASSQASRSGGYTF. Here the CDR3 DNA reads TGCGCCAGCAGCCAAGCGTCCCGGTCAGGTGGCTACACCTTC.

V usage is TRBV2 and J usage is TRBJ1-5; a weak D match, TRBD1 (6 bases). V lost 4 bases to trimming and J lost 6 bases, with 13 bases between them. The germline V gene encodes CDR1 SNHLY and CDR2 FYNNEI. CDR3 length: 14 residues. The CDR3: CASSGGGLTQPQHF. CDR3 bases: TGTGCCAGCAGTGGGGGGGGCCTTACTCAGCCCCAGCATTTT. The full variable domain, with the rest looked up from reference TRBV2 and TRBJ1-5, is EPEVTQTPSHQVTQMGQEVILRCVPISNHLYFYWYRQILGQKVEFLVSFYNNEISEKSEIFDDQFSVERPDGSNFTLKIRSTKLEDSAMYFCASSGGGLTQPQHFGDGTRLSIL.

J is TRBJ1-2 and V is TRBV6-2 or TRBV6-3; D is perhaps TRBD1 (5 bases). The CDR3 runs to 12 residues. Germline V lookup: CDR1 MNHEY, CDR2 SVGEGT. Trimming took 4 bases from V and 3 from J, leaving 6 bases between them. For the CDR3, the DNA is TGTGCCAGCAGTTGGGGGGACTATGGCTACACCTTC. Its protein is CASSWGDYGYTF.

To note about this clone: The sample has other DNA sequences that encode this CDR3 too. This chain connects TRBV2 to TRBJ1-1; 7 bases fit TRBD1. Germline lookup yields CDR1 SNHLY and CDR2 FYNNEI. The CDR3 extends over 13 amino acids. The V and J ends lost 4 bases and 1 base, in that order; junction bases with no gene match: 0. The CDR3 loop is CASSGQGNTEAFF. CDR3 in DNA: TGTGCCAGCAGTGGACAGGGGAACACTGAAGCTTTCTTT.

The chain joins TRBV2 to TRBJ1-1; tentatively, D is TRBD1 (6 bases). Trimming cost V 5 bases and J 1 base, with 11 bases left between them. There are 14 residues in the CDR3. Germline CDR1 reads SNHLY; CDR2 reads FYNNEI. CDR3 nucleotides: TGTGCCAGCAGTCGGCCGGACAGGAACACTGAAGCTTTCTTT. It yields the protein CASSRPDRNTEAFF. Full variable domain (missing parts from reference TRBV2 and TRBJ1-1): EPEVTQTPSHQVTQMGQEVILRCVPISNHLYFYWYRQILGQKVEFLVSFYNNEISEKSEIFDDQFSVERPDGSNFTLKIRSTKLEDSAMYFCASSRPDRNTEAFFGQGTRLTVV.

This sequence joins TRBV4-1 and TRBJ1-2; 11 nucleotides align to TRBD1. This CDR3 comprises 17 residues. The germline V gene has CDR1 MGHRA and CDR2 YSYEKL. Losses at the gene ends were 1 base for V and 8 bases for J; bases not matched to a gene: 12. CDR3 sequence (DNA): TGCGCCAGCAGCCAAGGAACGCCGGGACAGGGGGGGAAGGGCTACACCTTC. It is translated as CASSQGTPGQGGKGYTF.

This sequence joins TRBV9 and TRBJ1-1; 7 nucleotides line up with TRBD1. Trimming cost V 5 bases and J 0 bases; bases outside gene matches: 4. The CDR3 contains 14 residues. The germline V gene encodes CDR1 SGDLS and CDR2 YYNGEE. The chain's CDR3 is CASSLGQMNTEAFF. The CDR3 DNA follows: TGTGCCAGCAGTCTGGGACAGATGAACACTGAAGCTTTCTTT.

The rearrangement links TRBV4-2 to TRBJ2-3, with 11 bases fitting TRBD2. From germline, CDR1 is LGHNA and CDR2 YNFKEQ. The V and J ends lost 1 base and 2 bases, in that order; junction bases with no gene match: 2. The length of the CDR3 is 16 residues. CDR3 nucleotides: TGTGCCAGCAGCCAAGTTAGCGGGGGGGCCACAGATACGCAGTATTTT. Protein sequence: CASSQVSGGATDTQYF.

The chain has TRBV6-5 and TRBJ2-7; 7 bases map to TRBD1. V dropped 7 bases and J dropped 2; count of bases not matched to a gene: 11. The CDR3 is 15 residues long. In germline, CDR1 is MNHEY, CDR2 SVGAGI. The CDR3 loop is CASTPHPGTAYEQYV. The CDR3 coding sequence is TGTGCCAGCACCCCTCACCCTGGGACAGCCTACGAGCAGTACGTC.

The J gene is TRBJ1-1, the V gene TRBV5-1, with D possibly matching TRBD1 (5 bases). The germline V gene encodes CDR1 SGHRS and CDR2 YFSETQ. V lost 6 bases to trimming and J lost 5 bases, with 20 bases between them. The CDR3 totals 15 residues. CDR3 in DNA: TGCGCCAGCAACTATGGAGGGGAAGGAGAAACTGAAGCTTTCTTT. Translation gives CASNYGGEGETEAFF.

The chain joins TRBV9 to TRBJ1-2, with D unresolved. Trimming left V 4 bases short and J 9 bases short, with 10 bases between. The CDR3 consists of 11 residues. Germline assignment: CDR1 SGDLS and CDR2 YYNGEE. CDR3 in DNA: TGTGCCAGCAGCTCCTATGATAGCTACACCTTC. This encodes CASSSYDSYTF.

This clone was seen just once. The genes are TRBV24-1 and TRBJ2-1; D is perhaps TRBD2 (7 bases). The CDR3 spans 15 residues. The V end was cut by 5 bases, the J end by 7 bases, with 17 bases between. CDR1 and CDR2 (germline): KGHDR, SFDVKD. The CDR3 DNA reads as TGTGCCACCAGTGGGAATGTGGGGGGGCCTAATGAGCAGTTCTTC. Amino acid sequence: CATSGNVGGPNEQFF.

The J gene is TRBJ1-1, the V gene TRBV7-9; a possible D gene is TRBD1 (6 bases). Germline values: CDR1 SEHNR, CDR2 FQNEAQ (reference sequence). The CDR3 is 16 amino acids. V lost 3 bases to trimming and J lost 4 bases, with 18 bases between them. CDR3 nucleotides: TGTGCCAGCAGCTTCAGGGGAGAAAGGTATAGCACTGAAGCTTTCTTT. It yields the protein CASSFRGERYSTEAFF.

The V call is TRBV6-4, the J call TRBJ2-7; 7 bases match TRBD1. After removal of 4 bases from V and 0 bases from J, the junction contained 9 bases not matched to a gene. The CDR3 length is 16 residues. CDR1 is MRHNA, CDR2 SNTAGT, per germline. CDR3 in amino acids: CASSGGGRDSSYEQYV. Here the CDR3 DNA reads TGTGCCAGCAGTGGAGGGGGTCGGGACAGCTCCTACGAGCAGTACGTC.

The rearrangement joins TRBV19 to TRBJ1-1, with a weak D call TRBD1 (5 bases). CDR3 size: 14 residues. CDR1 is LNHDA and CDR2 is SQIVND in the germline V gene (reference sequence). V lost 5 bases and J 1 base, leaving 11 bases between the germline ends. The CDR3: CASSVGLRNTEAFF. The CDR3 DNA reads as TGTGCCAGTAGTGTGGGACTCCGGAACACTGAAGCTTTCTTT. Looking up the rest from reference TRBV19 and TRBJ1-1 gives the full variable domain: DGGITQSPKYLFRKEGQNVTLSCEQNLNHDAMYWYRQDPGQGLRLIYYSQIVNDFQKGDIAEGYSVSREKKESFPLTVTSAQKNPTAFYLCASSVGLRNTEAFFGQGTRLTVV.